This T cell receptor beta chain was retrieved from a study of blood T cells in healthy people across ages (dated by TCRdb to the mid-2010s). General notes on the study: Template switching captured roughly one uniquely barcoded TCR beta cDNA molecule per two T cells in model experiments. To track age-related changes in TCR beta repertoire diversity, the study relied on deep sequencing normalized with unique cDNA molecular identifiers. To avoid experimental bias, donors of different ages were randomly spread across the sequencing lanes. Using the same blood draw, the study looked at two additional independent replicas of 1 million unique cDNA reads for two donors, one aged 18 to 29 and the other aged 80 or older. Donors were grouped into four age groups: young (average roughly 17 years), middle-aged (less than 40), aged (around 60) and long-lived (around 80).

Donors were 35 to 40 systemically healthy Caucasian individuals from Russia aged roughly 6 to 90 years. Each donor gave ten milliliters of peripheral blood, collected into EDTA-treated Vacutainer tubes. Ficoll-Paque density-gradient centrifugation was used to isolate PBMCs, with at least 7 million per sample. Trizol reagent was used to extract total RNA from the PBMCs, yielding at least 5.5 micrograms per sample. Naive CD45RAhigh/CD27high T cell percentages were measured by flow cytometry on a PBMC aliquot from every donor. A word on this clonotype: Its antigen is still unknown. Base-call qualities are not available, and no considerably larger clone is one nucleotide away.

CDR3 length: 13 amino acids, cysteine to phenylalanine. Of all the DNA, just the CDR3 is kept, 39 bases in frame from base 1. Trimming at the junction amounts to 3 bases on V and 6 bases on J, and the germline ends lie 11 bases apart. Reading the germline V gene gives CDR1 MDHEN and CDR2 SYDVKM. The library came from 5' RACE. The instrument given in TCRdb is Illumina HiSeq 2500. The second PCR ran for about 6 to 12 cycles and used a J-beta primer mix along with a sample-barcoded 5' primer. A unique molecular identifier was introduced onto each TCR beta cDNA molecule by a template-switch 5' adaptor carrying 12 random nucleotides. At least 3 million CDR3-containing paired-end reads were obtained from each sample. All of the RNA was converted into first-strand cDNA using the Mint cDNA synthesis kit, with a TRBC-specific oligonucleotide serving as the primer. Following uracil-DNA glycosylase treatment, all cDNA underwent a first 18-cycle PCR with the universal primers M1SS and BC2_uni_R. In the original analysis: Normalization of each sample was performed by random selection of 1 million high-quality reads, each carrying a distinct molecular identifier. Instead of being binned into consensus sequences, reads that shared molecular identifiers were thrown out. MiTCR, run with a Q25 quality threshold and the strictest error-elimination algorithm, handled CDR3 identification, clonotype clustering and error correction. A nonparametric unseen species model with Euler transformation was used to estimate lower-bound total TCR beta diversity. TCRdb reanalyzed the raw reads on its own, using fastp at Q25 for trimming and MiXCR for clone calling, and kept in-frame beta chains. Each entry merges the rows of one CDR3 protein and shows their most common DNA and genes. TCRdb, not the original authors, processed these V and J calls. In all, the sample holds approximately 1.5 million distinct CDR3 sequences, and roughly 32% of those were seen once. Approximately 10% of the sample is taken by the ten largest.

The investigation overall reported the following: Because the CMV infection status of the donors was unknown, age-related changes in expanded clonotypes may potentially have been confounded. Compared with the aged group, the long-lived group had more naive CD4+ T cells, fewer expanded clones and increased TCR diversity, a pattern suggesting age selection. Bulk unsorted PBMC profiling prevented conclusive comparison of naive and antigen-experienced compartments. Observed TCR beta diversity correlated strongly with the percentage of naive T cells measured by flow cytometry. Total diversity estimates from one million sequenced T cells were considered lower bounds and underestimates. Observed TCR beta diversity per million T cells fell roughly linearly with age, and a significant reduction was already apparent by age about 36.

The TCR was taken from a woman in her twenties or thirties in good health. Material for sequencing was blood. The chain is encoded by TRBV28 joined to TRBJ1-1; the D gene lacks a confident call. The CDR3 region reads CASSFSYSPEAFF. The nucleotides read TGTGCCAGCAGTTTCTCGTATTCACCTGAAGCTTTCTTT. When the CDR3 is completed using the reference TRBV28 and TRBJ1-1 genes on either side, the full variable domain is DVKVTQSSRYLVKRTGEKVFLECVQDMDHENMFWYRQDPGLGLRLIYFSYDVKMKEKGDIPEGYSVSREKKERFSLILESASTNQTSMYLCASSFSYSPEAFFGQGTRLTVV.